The 18 T cell receptor beta chains reported below all come from one sample, sequenced in a study of CD8 T cells in Susac syndrome. It was with random hexamers that 0.5 to 1 ug RNA was reverse transcribed. TCRdb itself ran the immunoSEQ multiplex PCR reads through MiXCR, one entry per CDR3 protein. Altogether 150,000 to 200,000 distinct CDR3 sequences are present, around 90% being singletons, with the ten largest covering approximately 0.073%. Sequencing was performed on CD4+ T cells from PBMCs. These receptor sequences come from a human donor in good health.

This chain uses TRBV20-1 with TRBJ1-5; 10 bases map to TRBD1. This CDR3 has 16 amino acids. Germline values: CDR1 DFQATT, CDR2 SNEGSKA (reference sequence). V lost 1 base, J lost 1 base, and 4 bases stayed unmatched. The CDR3 loop is CSARALTGGSNQPQHF. DNA of the CDR3: TGCAGTGCTAGAGCCTTGACAGGGGGCAGCAATCAGCCCCAGCATTTT.

This chain uses TRBV29-1 with TRBJ2-1, with TRBD1 as a possible D gene (6 bases). The germline CDR1 and CDR2 sequences are SQVTM and ANQGSEA. The V end lost 3 bases, the J end lost 5 bases, and 11 bases lay between the germline ends. The CDR3 length is 13 residues. The DNA for the CDR3 is TGCAGCGTTGACAGGGGCTGGGACAATGAGCAGTTCTTC. It translates to CSVDRGWDNEQFF.

The chain links TRBV9 to TRBJ1-2; D is unclear. Trimming shortened V by 3 bases and J by 2 bases, and 11 bases separated the two germline ends. The germline V gene has CDR1 SGDLS and CDR2 YYNGEE. The CDR3 sequence is 14 residues long. The CDR3 region is CASSALHGNYGYTF. The DNA for the CDR3 is TGTGCCAGCAGCGCGTTACATGGAAACTATGGCTACACCTTC.

This rearrangement joins TRBV7-9 to TRBJ2-3, with 8 bases identical to TRBD1. J gave up 12 bases and V 3 bases, and 5 bases lay outside the gene matches. Germline CDR1 is SEHNR and CDR2 is FQNEAQ (reference sequence). CDR3 size: 12 residues. This chain's CDR3 is CASSLIGQGQYF. The CDR3 DNA follows: TGTGCCAGCAGCTTGATAGGACAGGGTCAGTATTTT.

The chain couples TRBV9 to TRBJ2-3; D remains unclear. This CDR3 region has 12 residues. Between the trimmed V and J ends, which lost 0 bases and 1 base, there was a span of 0 bases. Germline CDR1 SGDLS, CDR2 YYNGEE. The CDR3: CASSVGTDTQYF. CDR3 in DNA: TGTGCCAGCAGCGTAGGCACAGATACGCAGTATTTT. Full variable domain (missing parts from reference TRBV9 and TRBJ2-3): DSGVTQTPKHLITATGQRVTLRCSPRSGDLSVYWYQQSLDQGLQFLIQYYNGEERAKGNILERFSAQQFPDLHSELNLSSLELGDSALYFCASSVGTDTQYFGPGTRLTVL.

The rearrangement joins TRBV9 to TRBJ1-1; TRBD1 is a possible D gene (5 bases). CDR1 and CDR2 (germline): SGDLS, YYNGEE. The CDR3 runs to 15 residues. V lost 0 bases to trimming and J lost 4 bases, with 13 bases between them. The CDR3 DNA sequence: TGTGCCAGCAGCGTAGAGGGGTACGGCGGCACTGAAGCTTTCTTT. This translates into CASSVEGYGGTEAFF. The full variable domain, completed using reference TRBV9 and TRBJ1-1, is DSGVTQTPKHLITATGQRVTLRCSPRSGDLSVYWYQQSLDQGLQFLIQYYNGEERAKGNILERFSAQQFPDLHSELNLSSLELGDSALYFCASSVEGYGGTEAFFGQGTRLTVV.

This sequence joins TRBV7-2 and TRBJ1-4; possibly TRBD1 for D (5 bases). CDR3 length: 13 amino acids. CDR1 and CDR2 from the germline V gene are SGHTA and FQGNSA. The V end lost 6 bases, the J end lost 6 bases, and 11 bases lay between the germline ends. CDR3 residues: CASRSPGYEKLFF. DNA for the CDR3: TGTGCCAGCAGGTCTCCAGGGTATGAAAAACTGTTTTTT.

This clonotype was detected once. In DNA form, the CDR3 reads TGCAGCGTTGTACAGGGCGGCCTGGGCTACGAGCAGTACTTC. Encoded protein: CSVVQGGLGYEQYF. The chain links TRBV29-1 to TRBJ2-7; a weak D match, TRBD1 (6 bases). CDR3 size: 14 residues. Germline V lookup: CDR1 SQVTM, CDR2 ANQGSEA. Trimming pared 4 bases from V and 3 bases from J, leaving 16 bases between.

The chain uses TRBV5-1 and TRBJ2-2, with D possibly TRBD1 on 6 matching bases. Germline CDR1 reads SGHRS; CDR2 reads YFSETQ. The CDR3 is 15 amino acids. V lost 7 bases and J 0 bases, leaving 13 bases between the germline ends. In DNA, the CDR3 is TGCGCCAGCTTGGCAGGGGCCGCGAACACCGGGGAGCTGTTTTTT. Amino acids: CASLAGAANTGELFF.

This chain links TRBV29-1 with TRBJ1-2; D is unclear. The V gene's germline CDR1 is SQVTM and CDR2 ANQGSEA. The V end was cut by 6 bases, the J end by 8 bases, with 19 bases between. The CDR3 has 13 residues. CDR3 residues: CSVGWEPSSGYTF. As DNA, the CDR3 is TGCAGCGTCGGGTGGGAACCCTCGAGCGGCTACACCTTC.

The chain has TRBV5-1 and TRBJ2-7; D is ambiguous. The CDR3 spans 14 residues. The V gene lost 6 bases and the J gene lost 7 bases, with 20 bases spanning the gap. Germline V gives CDR1 SGHRS, CDR2 YFSETQ. The CDR3 bases are TGCGCCAGCAACCTGGAAGGCAGCTGGAGAGAGCAGTACTTC. Its protein is CASNLEGSWREQYF.

The genes are TRBV6-2 or TRBV6-3 and TRBJ2-7, with D tentatively TRBD1 (6 bases). Germline CDR1 reads MNHEY; CDR2 reads SVGEGT. V lost 3 bases and J 5 bases, leaving 17 bases between the germline ends. This CDR3 comprises 15 residues. The CDR3 sequence: CASSYINRQAHEQYF. The CDR3 bases are TGTGCCAGCAGTTATATCAACAGACAGGCTCACGAGCAGTACTTC.

The chain is built from TRBV5-1 and TRBJ2-5; TRBD1 might be the D (6 bases). Trimming removed 0 bases at V and 4 bases at J, with 7 bases between. Germline lookup yields CDR1 SGHRS and CDR2 YFSETQ. The length of the CDR3 is 13 residues. CDR3 DNA: TGCGCCAGCAGCTTGGAGGACAGAGAGACCCAGTACTTC. The encoded protein is CASSLEDRETQYF.

CDR3 nucleotide sequence: TGCAGTGCTAGGGGAGGGACTTGGTGGACCCAGTACTTC. It is translated as CSARGGTWWTQYF. The V call is TRBV20-1, the J call TRBJ2-5; TRBD2 matches at 7 bases. CDR1 and CDR2 from the germline V gene are DFQATT and SNEGSKA (reference sequence). The CDR3 is 13 amino acids. Germline trimming cut 3 bases from V and 7 bases from J; bases unmatched to any gene: 8.

The V gene is TRBV12-3 or TRBV12-4, the J gene TRBJ2-1; D possibly corresponds to TRBD1 (5 bases). The CDR3 sequence is 17 residues long. V lost 3 bases to trimming and J lost 0 bases, with 15 bases between them. Written as DNA, the CDR3 is TGTGCCAGCAGTTTGGATAGACAGCTCCCCTCCTACAATGAGCAGTTCTTC. Amino acid sequence: CASSLDRQLPSYNEQFF.

The chain couples TRBV20-1 to TRBJ1-5, with D possibly matching TRBD1 (5 bases). Trimming cost V 4 bases and J 0 bases, with 19 bases left between them. The CDR3 length is 17 residues. Looked up from germline, CDR1 is DFQATT and CDR2 is SNEGSKA (reference sequence). The CDR3 sequence is CSAISGTGARSNQPQHF. The CDR3 coding sequence is TGCAGTGCTATTTCCGGGACCGGAGCACGTAGCAATCAGCCCCAGCATTTT.

This clonotype is a singleton in its sample. The chain recombines TRBV20-1 with TRBJ1-2; TRBD1 is a possible D gene (5 bases). Trimming pared 6 bases from V and 4 bases from J, leaving 12 bases between. Germline lookup yields CDR1 DFQATT and CDR2 SNEGSKA (reference sequence). CDR3 length equals 12 residues. CDR3 region: CSAPIGAYGYTF. As DNA, the CDR3 is TGCAGTGCCCCTATTGGGGCCTATGGCTACACCTTC.

In nucleotides, the CDR3 is TGCGCCAGCAGCTTGTGGTGGAACAATGAGCAGTTCTTC. Translating it yields CASSLWWNNEQFF. The rearrangement links TRBV5-1 to TRBJ2-1; D gene unclear. The CDR3 extends over 13 amino acids. The germline V gene encodes CDR1 SGHRS and CDR2 YFSETQ. Trimming stripped 1 base from V and 5 bases from J, with 7 bases between.